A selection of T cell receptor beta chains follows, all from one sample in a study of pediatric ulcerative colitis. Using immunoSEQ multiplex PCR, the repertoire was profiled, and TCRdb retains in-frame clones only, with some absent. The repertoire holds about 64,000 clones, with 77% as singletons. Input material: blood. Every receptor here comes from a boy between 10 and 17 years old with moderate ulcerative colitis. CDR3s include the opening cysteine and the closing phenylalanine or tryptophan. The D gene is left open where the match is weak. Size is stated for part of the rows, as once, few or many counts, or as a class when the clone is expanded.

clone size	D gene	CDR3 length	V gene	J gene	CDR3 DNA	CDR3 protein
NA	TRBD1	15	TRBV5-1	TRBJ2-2	TGCGCCAGCAGCTTGGCCGACAGGGAAGCCGGGGAGCTGTTTTTT	CASSLADREAGELFF
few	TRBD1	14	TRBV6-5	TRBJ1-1	TGTGCCAGCAGTTGGACAGGGGGGGACACTGAAGCTTTCTTT	CASSWTGGDTEAFF
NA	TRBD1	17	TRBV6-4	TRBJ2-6	TGTGCCAGCGCAAACAGGGGCCTAGGGTCTGGGGCCAACGTCCTGACTTTC	CASANRGLGSGANVLTF
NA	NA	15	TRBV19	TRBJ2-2	TGTGCCAGTAGTATAGCCTCGGGGGTCACCGGGGAGCTGTTTTTT	CASSIASGVTGELFF
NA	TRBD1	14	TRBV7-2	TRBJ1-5	TGTGCCAGCAGAGAAGGGACAGTTAATCAGCCCCAGCATTTT	CASREGTVNQPQHF
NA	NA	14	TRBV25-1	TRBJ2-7	TGTGCCAGCAGTGAAGTAGTTCCAGCCTACGAGCAGTACTTC	CASSEVVPAYEQYF
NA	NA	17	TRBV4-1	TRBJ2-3	TGCGCCAGCAGCCAAGAGAGAATAGGGGTCTCCAAAGATACGCAGTATTTT	CASSQERIGVSKDTQYF
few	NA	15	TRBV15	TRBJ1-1	TGTGCCACCGTCCCCTTCGACGGACCTGGCACTGAAGCTTTCTTT	CATVPFDGPGTEAFF
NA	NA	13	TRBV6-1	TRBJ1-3	TGTGCCAGCAGTGAATGGGAAGGAAGCACCATATATTTT	CASSEWEGSTIYF
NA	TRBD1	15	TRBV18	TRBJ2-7	TGTGCCAGCTCACCAAGCTCCAGGGGGCTGGACGAGCAGTACTTC	CASSPSSRGLDEQYF
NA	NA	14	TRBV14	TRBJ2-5	TGTGCCAGCAGGAGGGCGGGGATAAAAGAGACCCAGTACTTC	CASRRAGIKETQYF
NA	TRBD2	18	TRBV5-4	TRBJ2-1	TGTGCCAGCAGCCCGGGACTAGCGCTATACCTCGGGGTCAATGAGCAGTTCTTC	CASSPGLALYLGVNEQFF
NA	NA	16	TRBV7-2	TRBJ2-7	TGTGCCAGCAGCTTACGTCGACAGTCTTACTCCTACGAGCAGTACTTC	CASSLRRQSYSYEQYF
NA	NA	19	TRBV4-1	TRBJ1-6	TGCGCCAGCAGCCAAGATGAGGACAGCAAGAGCTCCTATAATTCACCCCTCCACTTT	CASSQDEDSKSSYNSPLHF
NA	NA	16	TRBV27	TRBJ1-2	TGTGCCAGCAGTTTAAGAGGGTTGGGGGCGAACTATGGCTACACCTTC	CASSLRGLGANYGYTF
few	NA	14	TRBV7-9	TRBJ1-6	TGTGCCAGCAGCTGGCCGGCCCCAAATTCACCCCTCCACTTT	CASSWPAPNSPLHF
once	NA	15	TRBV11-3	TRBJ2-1	TGTGCCAGCAGCGGGGGGAGCCGTCCCTACAATGAGCAGTTCTTC	CASSGGSRPYNEQFF
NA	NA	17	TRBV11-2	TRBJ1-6	TGTGCCAGCAGCTTATCTCCGGGCGGCAGGGGAAATTCACCCCTCCACTTT	CASSLSPGGRGNSPLHF
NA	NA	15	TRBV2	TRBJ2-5	TGTGCCAGCAGGGAGCAACTAGCCGGAGAAGCGACCCAGTACTTC	CASREQLAGEATQYF
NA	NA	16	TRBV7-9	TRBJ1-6	TGTGCCAGCAGCCCCGAAGGGGCCGAGGATAATTCACCCCTCCACTTT	CASSPEGAEDNSPLHF
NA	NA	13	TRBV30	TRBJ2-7	TGTGCCTGGAGACGGCGGGACAAGGGGGAGCAGTACTTC	CAWRRRDKGEQYF
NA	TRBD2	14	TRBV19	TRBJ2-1	TGTGCCAGTAGTGAGCGGGGCGGCCTCAATGAGCAGTTCTTC	CASSERGGLNEQFF
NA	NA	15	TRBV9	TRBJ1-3	TGTGCCAGCAGCGTACGCGCGGTTTCTGGAAACACCATATATTTT	CASSVRAVSGNTIYF
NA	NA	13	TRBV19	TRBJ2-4	TGTGCCCAGGGCCAGATAGCCAAAAACATTCAGTACTTC	CAQGQIAKNIQYF
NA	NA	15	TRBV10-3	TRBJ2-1	TGTGCCATCAGCCCCGAGGGGAACGCTTACAATGAGCAGTTCTTC	CAISPEGNAYNEQFF
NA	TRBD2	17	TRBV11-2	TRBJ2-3	TGTGCCAGCAGCTTAGATCACCCCACTAGCGGGAGCCATACGCAGTATTTT	CASSLDHPTSGSHTQYF
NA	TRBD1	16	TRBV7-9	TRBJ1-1	TGTGCCAGCAGCTTTGCCTTAAGGGGGCACGACACTGAAGCTTTCTTT	CASSFALRGHDTEAFF
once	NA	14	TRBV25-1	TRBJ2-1	TGTGCCAGCAGTGGGGAGCGCAGCTACAATGAGCAGTTCTTC	CASSGERSYNEQFF
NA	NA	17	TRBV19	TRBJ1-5	TGTGCCAGTAGTATAGATCTGGGGGCGTTAAGCAATCAGCCCCAGCATTTT	CASSIDLGALSNQPQHF
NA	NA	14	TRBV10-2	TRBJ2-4	TGCGCCAGCAGTGAAGTGGAGTTGGGCACCTCTCAGTACTTC	CASSEVELGTSQYF
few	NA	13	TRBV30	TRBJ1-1	TGTGCCTGGACCTATACCCCGGGACTTGAAGCTTTCTTT	CAWTYTPGLEAFF
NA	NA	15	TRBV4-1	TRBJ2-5	TGCGCCAGCAGCCAAGCGTGGGCAGTTCAAGAGACCCAGTACTTC	CASSQAWAVQETQYF
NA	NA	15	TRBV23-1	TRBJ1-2	TGCGCCAGTGTGGGGGTTTCACCGACTAACTATGGCTACACCTTC	CASVGVSPTNYGYTF
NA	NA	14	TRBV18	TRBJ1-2	TGTGCCAGCTCACCACAACCAGGGCTGGATGGCTACACCTTC	CASSPQPGLDGYTF
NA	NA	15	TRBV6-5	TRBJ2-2	TGTGCCAGCAGTTACTCTGTGGGGTACACCGGGGAGCTGTTTTTT	CASSYSVGYTGELFF
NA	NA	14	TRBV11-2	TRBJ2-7	TGTGCCAGCAGCTTAGTGGGCCTCTCCTACGAGCAGTACTTC	CASSLVGLSYEQYF
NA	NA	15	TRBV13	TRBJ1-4	TGTGCCAGCAGCTTAGGAGGGCAGGGTGACGAAAAACTGTTTTTT	CASSLGGQGDEKLFF
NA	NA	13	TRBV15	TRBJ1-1	TGTGCCACCACCCAAGGGTTAGGCACTGAAGCTTTCTTT	CATTQGLGTEAFF
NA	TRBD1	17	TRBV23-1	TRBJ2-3	TGCGCCAGCAGCCTATACGCCGGGACAGGGGACACAGATACGCAGTATTTT	CASSLYAGTGDTDTQYF
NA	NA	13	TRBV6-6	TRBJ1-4	TGTGCCAGCAGGAAAGCGGGGGGTGAAAAACTGTTTTTT	CASRKAGGEKLFF
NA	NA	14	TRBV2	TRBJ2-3	TGTGCCACCACAGGGATGGCAGCGAGAGATACGCAGTATTTT	CATTGMAARDTQYF
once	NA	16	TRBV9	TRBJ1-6	TGTGCCAGCAGCGTAGTAGGGGATCCCTCTAATTCACCCCTCCACTTT	CASSVVGDPSNSPLHF